What follows is one T cell receptor beta chain and its context. This sample stems from a study of T-cell reconstitution after alpha-beta-depleted transplantation in children. The CDR3 spans 13 residues. Between the trimmed V and J ends, which lost 4 bases and 1 base, there was a span of 8 bases. Looked up from germline, CDR1 is KGHSH and CDR2 is LQKENI. Unique molecular identifiers tagged the TCRbeta library. TCRdb reprocessed the PCR reads via MiXCR and lists one record per CDR3 protein. Of about 500,000 distinct CDR3 sequences listed, around a third are singletons. The sequence came from a human donor who donated a stem cell graft to a child with aplastic anemia. Material: PBMCs from the stem cell graft donor, obtained from the stem cell graft. The chain recombines TRBV18 with TRBJ2-7; no definite D call. Here the CDR3 reads CASSRAESYEQYF. The CDR3 DNA sequence: TGTGCCAGCTCACGGGCAGAATCCTACGAGCAGTACTTC.